The 8 T cell receptor beta chains in this list originate from one sample, sequenced in a study of shared clonotypes between healthy human individuals. The table came from immunoSEQ multiplex PCR; TCRdb's copy has only in-frame clones and leaves some out. This sample yields approximately 840,000 clones, of which about 96% are seen a single time; around 0.21% belongs to the top ten. CD45RO-negative, CCR7-selected cells formed the naive CD8 fraction, which excluded terminally differentiated effector memory CD45RA+ cells. The sample was naive CD8+ T cells sorted from blood. The receptor set was obtained from a man aged 30 to 39 in good health.

The chain carries TRBV7-9 and TRBJ2-3, with 9 nucleotides matching TRBD2. The CDR3 runs to 16 residues. J lost 2 bases, V lost 4 bases, and 7 bases had no gene match. Germline V lookup: CDR1 SEHNR, CDR2 FQNEAQ (reference sequence). The CDR3 protein is CASSSNSGRDTDTQYF. The CDR3 DNA reads TGTGCCAGCAGCTCCAATAGCGGGAGAGACACAGATACGCAGTATTTT.

The rearrangement uses TRBV19 and TRBJ2-7, with 7 bases aligning to TRBD2. The trim removed 3 bases at V and 0 bases at J, leaving 5 bases unmatched. There are 15 residues in the CDR3. CDR1 and CDR2 from the germline V gene are LNHDA and SQIVND (reference sequence). CDR3 nucleotide sequence: TGTGCCAGTAGTATGTGGCTAGCGGACTCCTACGAGCAGTACTTC. It specifies CASSMWLADSYEQYF.

Concerning this clone: One end of the junction is discordant with germline, which a read error may explain. Here the CDR3 DNA reads TGCAGTACTAGCGGGAGCAATGAGCAGTTCTTC. Translated: CSTSGSNEQFF. This chain connects TRBV20-1 to TRBJ2-1, with 11 bases lining up with TRBD2. The CDR3 runs to 11 residues. CDR1 is DFQATT, CDR2 SNEGSKA, per germline (reference sequence).

This chain joins TRBV9 and TRBJ1-1; D ambiguous. Trimming removed 2 bases at V and 1 base at J, with 12 bases between. The CDR3 totals 15 residues. CDR1 SGDLS and CDR2 YYNGEE come from the germline V gene. CDR3 loop: CASSVEDLENTEAFF. The CDR3 DNA follows: TGTGCCAGCAGCGTCGAGGACCTAGAGAACACTGAAGCTTTCTTT. The entire variable domain, with the rest obtained from reference TRBV9 and TRBJ1-1, is as follows: DSGVTQTPKHLITATGQRVTLRCSPRSGDLSVYWYQQSLDQGLQFLIQYYNGEERAKGNILERFSAQQFPDLHSELNLSSLELGDSALYFCASSVEDLENTEAFFGQGTRLTVV.

The chain links TRBV14 to TRBJ2-4; 12 nucleotides agree with TRBD2. This CDR3 has 17 amino acids. In germline, CDR1 is SGHDN, CDR2 FVKESK. V lost 2 bases and J lost 6; bases outside the gene matches: 8. CDR3 loop: CASSQLGTSGLRNIQYF. The CDR3 region has the DNA TGTGCCAGCAGCCAACTCGGGACTAGCGGGCTTAGAAACATTCAGTACTTC.

As regards this clone: The same CDR3 can be traced to other DNA sequences in this sample. The chain recombines TRBV5-1 with TRBJ2-7; possible D gene TRBD1, 5 bases. CDR1 and CDR2 from the germline V gene are SGHRS and YFSETQ. CDR3 length: 12 amino acids. Trimming shortened V by 4 bases and J by 3 bases, and 8 bases separated the two germline ends. The CDR3, as DNA: TGCGCCAGCAGCACAGACAGCTACGAGCAGTACTTC. This gives the protein CASSTDSYEQYF.

CDR3: CASSKVEYSGPHTTYEQYF. The CDR3 DNA is TGTGCCAGCAGCAAAGTAGAGTACTCCGGCCCCCATACGACCTACGAGCAGTACTTC. The rearrangement links TRBV21-1 to TRBJ2-7. TRBV21-1 is tagged as a pseudogene. The CDR3 extends over 19 amino acids.

V gene TRBV28 combines with J gene TRBJ2-7; TRBD1 is a possible D gene (5 bases). In germline, CDR1 is MDHEN, CDR2 SYDVKM. The V end lost 3 bases, the J end lost 5 bases, and 11 bases lay between the germline ends. This CDR3 has 13 residues. For the CDR3, the DNA is TGTGCCAGCAGTTTGGGGCAGAGCCACGAGCAGTACTTC. It specifies CASSLGQSHEQYF.